The present entry profiles one T cell receptor beta chain with its context. The source of the sample is a study of blood T cell repertoires in COVID-19. This table comes from immunoSEQ multiplex PCR, and its TCRdb copy is limited to in-frame clones, with some not included. The sample lists roughly 300,000 clones; roughly 87% were seen once. V trimming: 3 bases; J trimming: 3 bases; junction bases outside the gene matches: 7. Germline-derived CDR1 and CDR2 are DFQATT and SNEGSKA (reference sequence). This CDR3 has 15 residues. The V call is TRBV20-1, the J call TRBJ2-7; TRBD1 matches at 11 bases. Specimen: PBMCs or T cells enriched from blood (not recorded which). The receptor comes from a woman aged 30 to 39 who had recovered from COVID-19. The CDR3: CSASSSGTGGYEQYF. CDR3 coding DNA: TGCAGTGCTAGTAGTTCCGGGACAGGGGGCTACGAGCAGTACTTC.